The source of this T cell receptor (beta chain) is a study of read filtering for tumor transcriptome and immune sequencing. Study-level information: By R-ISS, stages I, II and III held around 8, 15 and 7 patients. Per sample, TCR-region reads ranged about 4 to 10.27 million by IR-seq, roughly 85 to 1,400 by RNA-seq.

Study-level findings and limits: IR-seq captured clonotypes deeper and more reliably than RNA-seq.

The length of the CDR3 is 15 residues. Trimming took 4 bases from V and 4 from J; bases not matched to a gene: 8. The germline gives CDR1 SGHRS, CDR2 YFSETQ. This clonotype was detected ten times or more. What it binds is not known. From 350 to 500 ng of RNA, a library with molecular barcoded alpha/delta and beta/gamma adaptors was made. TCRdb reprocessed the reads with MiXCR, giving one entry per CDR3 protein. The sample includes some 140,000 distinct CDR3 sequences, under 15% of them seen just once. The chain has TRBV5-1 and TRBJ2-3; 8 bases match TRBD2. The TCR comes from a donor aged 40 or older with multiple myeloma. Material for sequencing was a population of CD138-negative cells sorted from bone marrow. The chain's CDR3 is CASSPGLGVADTQYF. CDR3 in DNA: TGCGCCAGCAGCCCGGGACTAGGAGTGGCAGATACGCAGTATTTT.